The present TCR beta chain was sequenced within a study of blood T cell repertoires in COVID-19. Note on this clone: Without the conserved terminal phenylalanine or tryptophan, this CDR3 likely stems from a read error. Because the CDR3's place on the DNA is in doubt, the DNA is left out and the CDR3 is given as listed by TCRdb.

Ends included, the CDR3 has 13 residues. The germline CDR1 and CDR2 sequences are MNHEY and SVGAGI. Sequencing was performed with immunoSEQ multiplex PCR; in TCRdb, only in-frame clones are kept and a portion is missing. This table holds about 82,000 clones, around 88% found once. Sequencing was done on a sample of peripheral blood. The sequence was collected from a woman aged 55 to 70 with acute or convalescent COVID-19. This chain links TRBV6-5 with TRBJ1-1; the DNA was not used to check the table's D call, TRBD1. CDR3 protein: CASTKDTAFPAIL.